Presented here are 20 T cell receptor beta chains from one specimen sequenced in a study of T cell responses to AZD1222 COVID-19 vaccine. Data came from immunoSEQ multiplex PCR; TCRdb stores just in-frame clones and leaves some out. This repertoire shows around 84,000 clones, approximately 90% found once; its top ten account for roughly 7%. This specimen consisted of peripheral blood, obtained on day 0 of MenACWY control vaccination. Source of these receptors: an adult in good health.

The chain uses TRBV7-9 and TRBJ1-2; 8 bases align to TRBD1. CDR1 is SEHNR and CDR2 is FQNEAQ in the germline V gene (reference sequence). V was pared by 5 bases and J by 7 bases, with 9 bases of the junction left unmatched. CDR3 length equals 14 residues. In nucleotides, the CDR3 is TGTGCCAGCAGCCAGATCGGGACAGGAGTTGGCTACACCTTC. This encodes CASSQIGTGVGYTF.

The V and J genes are TRBV23-1 and TRBJ1-5; 8 nucleotides match TRBD1. TRBV23-1 is flagged as an ORF with uncertain function. The CDR3 is 15 amino acids. V gave up 4 bases and J gave up 3 bases; unmatched junction bases: 5. Here the CDR3 DNA reads TGCGCCAGCAGTCCTACGGACAGGGACAATCAGCCCCAGCATTTT. It is translated as CASSPTDRDNQPQHF.

This chain joins TRBV5-1 and TRBJ2-5, with a tentative D call TRBD1 (5 bases). The CDR3 spans 17 residues. Trimming took 0 bases from V and 1 from J, leaving 16 bases between them. The germline CDR1 and CDR2 sequences are SGHRS and YFSETQ. The CDR3: CASSLEGGRAAQETQYF. The CDR3, as DNA: TGCGCCAGCAGCTTGGAGGGTGGCAGGGCGGCCCAAGAGACCCAGTACTTC.

This rearrangement joins TRBV19 to TRBJ1-1; no definite D call. Germline CDR1 and CDR2: LNHDA and SQIVND (reference sequence). The CDR3 is 10 residues long. V was cut by 8 bases and J by 10 bases, with 11 bases left in between. The CDR3 DNA reads as TGTGCCAGTGGGGAGTTTACAGCTTTCTTT. Translating it yields CASGEFTAFF.

The rearrangement joins TRBV1 to TRBJ2-3; TRBD2 is the table's D call, not checked against the DNA. TRBV1 represents a pseudogene. The CDR3 contains 16 residues. The CDR3 reads CTSREIAETSTDTQYF. The CDR3 DNA is TGCACCAGCAGGGAAATAGCGGAAACTAGCACAGATACGCAGTATTTT.

The rearrangement joins TRBV5-6 to TRBJ1-3; weak D call: TRBD1 (6 bases). Per germline, CDR1 SGHDT and CDR2 YYEEEE. This CDR3 spans 16 amino acids. V was clipped by 1 base and J by 4 bases, with 15 bases between them. The CDR3 region has the DNA TGTGCCAGCAGCTTGCCCCCGGGGGCGACGGGAAACACCATATATTTT. It codes for CASSLPPGATGNTIYF.

The CDR3 is CASSIWQGAGELFF. CDR3 nucleotide sequence: TGTGCCAGTAGTATCTGGCAGGGGGCCGGGGAGCTGTTTTTT. This chain links TRBV19 with TRBJ2-2; TRBD1 matches at 7 bases. Trimming took 3 bases from V and 6 from J; bases not matched to a gene: 4. The CDR3 extends over 14 amino acids. Germline V gene sequence: CDR1 LNHDA, CDR2 SQIVND (reference sequence).

This chain joins TRBV7-9 and TRBJ2-1; 9 bases map to TRBD1. The V gene's germline CDR1 is SEHNR and CDR2 FQNEAQ (reference sequence). This CDR3 contains 14 residues. V shed 4 bases, J shed 9 bases, and the junction held 7 bases outside the gene matches. The CDR3 loop is CASSWYRGRVEQFF. As DNA, the CDR3 is TGTGCCAGCAGCTGGTACAGGGGGCGGGTTGAGCAGTTCTTC.

This clone was picked up one time. The V and J genes are TRBV5-1 and TRBJ2-7; 7 bases map to TRBD1. With V trimmed by 7 bases and J by 2 bases, 3 bases remained unmatched. Germline V gene data show CDR1 as SGHRS and CDR2 as YFSETQ. The CDR3 covers 12 residues. CDR3 nucleotide sequence: TGCGCCAGCCGGGACAGCACCTACGAGCAGTACTTC. This translates into CASRDSTYEQYF.

With respect to this clone: Other DNA sequences from this sample encode an identical CDR3 as well. The chain recombines TRBV19 with TRBJ1-2; D is possibly TRBD1 (5 bases). V lost 10 bases and J 8 bases, leaving 14 bases between the germline ends. Germline V gives CDR1 LNHDA, CDR2 SQIVND (reference sequence). This CDR3 is built from 11 residues. The CDR3 DNA is TGTGCCACCGGGGCTCGGTACGGCTACACCTTC. Residues: CATGARYGYTF.

The genes are TRBV6-5 and TRBJ2-5; D may be TRBD2 (5 bases). The CDR3 runs to 13 residues. The germline V gene has CDR1 MNHEY and CDR2 SVGAGI. Trimming removed 6 bases at V and 2 bases at J, with 10 bases between. CDR3 residues: CASSRSVQETQYF. The CDR3 bases are TGTGCCAGCAGCCGTAGCGTGCAAGAGACCCAGTACTTC.

J is TRBJ1-2 and V is TRBV2, with a weak D call TRBD1 (6 bases). V lost 6 bases, J lost 2 bases, and 10 bases lay in between. Per the germline V gene, CDR1 is SNHLY and CDR2 is FYNNEI. The CDR3 extends over 13 amino acids. The CDR3 bases are TGTGCCAGCAGATTCGGGACAAACTATGGCTACACCTTC. As protein: CASRFGTNYGYTF.

The CDR3 is CASSQNRLAGGVGQFF. The CDR3 nucleotides read TGTGCCAGCAGCCAAAATAGGCTAGCGGGAGGGGTGGGGCAGTTCTTC. The chain uses TRBV3-1 (or the pseudogene TRBV3-2) and TRBJ2-1; 12 positions agree with TRBD2. The CDR3 spans 16 residues. Germline V gene sequence: CDR1 LGHDT, CDR2 YNNKEL (reference sequence). V was pared by 2 bases and J by 12 bases, with 11 bases of the junction left unmatched.

The chain links TRBV19 to TRBJ1-2; TRBD1 agrees at 7 bases. V lost 5 bases and J lost 2; bases outside the gene matches: 8. Germline values: CDR1 LNHDA, CDR2 SQIVND (reference sequence). This CDR3 region has 15 residues. The chain's CDR3 is CASSALGTVNYGYTF. The DNA of the CDR3 is TGTGCCAGTAGTGCTCTGGGGACAGTCAACTATGGCTACACCTTC.

The genes are TRBV4-3 and TRBJ2-1; 10 bases align to TRBD2. The CDR3 spans 18 residues. The junction had 17 bases not matched to a gene; V was cut back by 4 bases and J by 8 bases. In germline, CDR1 is LGHNA, CDR2 YSLEER. In nucleotides, the CDR3 is TGCGCCAGCAGCCGTTTTTCCGTAGCGGGAGGACTCGTCGATGAGCAGTTCTTC. Its protein product is CASSRFSVAGGLVDEQFF.

This chain links TRBV18 with TRBJ2-7; D gene uncertain. The CDR3 is 15 amino acids. V lost 0 bases and J lost 6, with 15 bases in between. CDR1 KGHSH and CDR2 LQKENI come from the germline V gene. The CDR3 sequence: CASSPPSGQAREQYF. In nucleotides, the CDR3 is TGTGCCAGCTCACCACCCAGTGGGCAGGCGCGCGAGCAGTACTTC. The entire variable domain, with the rest obtained from reference TRBV18 and TRBJ2-7, is as follows: NAGVMQNPRHLVRRRGQEARLRCSPMKGHSHVYWYRQLPEEGLKFMVYLQKENIIDESGMPKERFSAEFPKEGPSILRIQQVVRGDSAAYFCASSPPSGQAREQYFGPGTRLTVT.

The gene calls are TRBV28 and TRBJ1-5; D might be TRBD1 (5 bases). V shed 10 bases and J shed 2 bases, with 18 bases lying between them. Germline loops: CDR1 MDHEN, CDR2 SYDVKM. CDR3 length: 15 amino acids. CDR3 region: CATLPGSLGNQPQHF. The CDR3 DNA is TGTGCCACCCTGCCAGGGTCTTTAGGCAATCAGCCCCAGCATTTT.

The chain carries TRBV6-6 and TRBJ2-5, with D perhaps TRBD1 (5 bases). The CDR3 extends over 13 amino acids. Germline-derived CDR1 and CDR2 are MNHNY and SVGAGI (reference sequence). Trimming took off 5 bases at V and 3 bases at J, with 10 bases between the two ends. The DNA for the CDR3 is TGTGCCAGCAGTCAGGGTGGGAAAGAGACCCAGTACTTC. It is translated as CASSQGGKETQYF.

The chain joins TRBV19 to TRBJ1-3; no firm D call. The CDR3 runs 15 residues. The ends were cut back, 6 bases at V and 0 bases at J, with 12 bases in the middle. Germline lookup yields CDR1 LNHDA and CDR2 SQIVND (reference sequence). The CDR3 is CASSAGRSSGNTIYF. CDR3 DNA sequence: TGTGCCAGTAGCGCGGGTCGGAGCTCTGGAAACACCATATATTTT. Combining the CDR3 with reference TRBV19 and TRBJ1-3 gives the whole variable domain DGGITQSPKYLFRKEGQNVTLSCEQNLNHDAMYWYRQDPGQGLRLIYYSQIVNDFQKGDIAEGYSVSREKKESFPLTVTSAQKNPTAFYLCASSAGRSSGNTIYFGEGSWLTVV.

This chain connects TRBV29-1 to TRBJ2-5; D unresolved. The ends were cut back, 6 bases at V and 1 base at J, with 15 bases in the middle. CDR3 length: 14 amino acids. Germline V gene lookup returns CDR1 SQVTM and CDR2 ANQGSEA. CDR3 residues: CSVQANQLQETQYF. In DNA form, the CDR3 reads TGCAGCGTCCAGGCAAATCAACTCCAAGAGACCCAGTACTTC.